This T cell receptor beta chain is from a study of shared clonotypes between healthy human individuals. The germline gives CDR1 MNHEY, CDR2 SVGAGI. This CDR3 comprises 13 residues. Trimming stripped 2 bases from V and 8 bases from J, with 12 bases between. The donors were adults (healthy and HIV-negative) with no recent acute infections or vaccinations. Deep-level running was used for the assay. Profiled with immunoSEQ multiplex PCR; TCRdb holds only in-frame clones, not every one. The profile covers around 940,000 clones, with approximately 80% appearing a single time and about 1.5% taken by the ten largest.

The chain joins TRBV6-5 to TRBJ1-2, with a possible D match to TRBD1 (6 bases). The sequencing sample was made of memory CD4+ T cells sorted from blood. Indicated subset: CD45RA-negative fraction. This receptor was obtained from a man younger than 30 in good health. The CDR3: CASSYPQGWGYTF. CDR3 nucleotide sequence: TGTGCCAGCAGTTACCCACAGGGTTGGGGCTACACCTTC.